Below are 4 T cell receptor beta chains sequenced from a single sample in a study of T cell repertoires in cytomegalovirus infection. One entry per CDR3 protein results from TCRdb running MiXCR on the reads. This sample carries just under 550,000 distinct CDR3 sequences, less than 30% of them seen once, and the ten largest clones take under 15%. The sequenced sample was PBMCs. These receptor sequences come from a human donor in good health (CMV status not recorded). Some clones in this sample may be carry-over from other donors' samples.

This clonotype was found a few times. The rearrangement joins TRBV20-1 to TRBJ1-5; D is uncertain. In germline, CDR1 is DFQATT, CDR2 SNEGSKA (reference sequence). The length of the CDR3 is 13 residues. The V end was cut by 6 bases, the J end by 6 bases, with 15 bases between. The CDR3 coding sequence is TGCAGTGCCCCCCCAGCCCGGGGTCAGCCCCAGCATTTT. This gives the protein CSAPPARGQPQHF.

The chain uses TRBV20-1 and TRBJ2-3, with 9 bases matching TRBD2. The CDR3 totals 15 residues. The ends lost 3 bases at V and 1 base at J; junction bases unmatched: 5. Germline V gene lookup returns CDR1 DFQATT and CDR2 SNEGSKA (reference sequence). CDR3 DNA sequence: TGCAGTGCTAGGCTTAGCGGGAGTGGCACAGATACGCAGTATTTT. Its protein is CSARLSGSGTDTQYF.

This clonotype has a count of ten or more. The chain uses TRBV10-3 and TRBJ2-1; D is unresolved. Germline assignment: CDR1 ENHRY and CDR2 SYGVKD. This CDR3 is built from 15 residues. The V gene lost 6 bases and the J gene lost 5 bases, with 17 bases spanning the gap. The chain's CDR3 is CAISVSWRSHNEQFF. The CDR3 coding sequence is TGTGCCATCAGCGTTAGCTGGAGATCCCACAATGAGCAGTTCTTC.

The V call is TRBV11-3, the J call TRBJ1-1; TRBD1 is a possible D gene (6 bases). This CDR3 is 16 amino acids long. Germline loops: CDR1 SGHNT, CDR2 YENEEA. With 0 bases removed from V and 4 bases from J, the gap between germline ends came to 15 bases. CDR3: CASSLDGDRLGTEAFF. The CDR3 region has the DNA TGTGCCAGCAGCTTAGATGGTGACAGGCTCGGCACTGAAGCTTTCTTT. The full variable domain, rest sourced from reference TRBV11-3 and TRBJ1-1, is EAGVVQSPRYKIIEKKQPVAFWCNPISGHNTLYWYLQNLGQGPELLIRYENEEAVDDSQLPKDRFSAERLKGVDSTLKIQPAELGDSAVYLCASSLDGDRLGTEAFFGQGTRLTVV.